Below are 31 T cell receptor beta chains sequenced from a single sample in a study of blood T cell repertoires in COVID-19. TCRdb keeps only in-frame clones here, not all; method: immunoSEQ multiplex PCR. The sample yields 55,000 to 80,000 clones, roughly 87% seen once. The sample consisted of peripheral blood. These receptors were collected from a man aged 50 or older with acute or convalescent COVID-19.

The rearrangement uses TRBV2 and TRBJ2-5; 11 bases match TRBD2. V shed 1 base and J 5 bases; nucleotides not matched to a gene: 3. The CDR3 spans 15 residues. From germline, CDR1 is SNHLY and CDR2 FYNNEI. CDR3 nucleotide sequence: TGTGCCAGCAGTGAAGGTAGCGGGGGGGCCGAGACCCAGTACTTC. Protein: CASSEGSGGAETQYF.

This clone was observed a few times. The V and J genes are TRBV10-2 and TRBJ1-2; D possibly corresponds to TRBD1 (6 bases). Germline values: CDR1 WSHSY, CDR2 SAAADI. The CDR3 runs 13 residues. V gave up 6 bases and J gave up 8 bases, with 16 bases separating them. CDR3 protein: CASRAFPGEGYTF. The CDR3 DNA follows: TGCGCCAGCAGGGCGTTTCCAGGGGAGGGCTACACCTTC.

This clone has a handful of counts. CDR3 nucleotide sequence: TGTGCCAGCAGTGTTACCGGGACAGGGGGAGGCTACACCTTC. Translated: CASSVTGTGGGYTF. The chain is built from TRBV2 and TRBJ1-2; TRBD1 agrees at 11 bases. Trimming removed 4 bases from V and 8 bases from J; junction bases left unmatched: 6. Per the germline V gene, CDR1 is SNHLY and CDR2 is FYNNEI. The CDR3 contains 14 residues.

V and J are TRBV27 and TRBJ2-3; perhaps TRBD2 as D (7 bases). In germline, CDR1 is MNHEY, CDR2 SMNVEV (reference sequence). The CDR3 has 13 residues. Trimming stripped 3 bases from V and 4 bases from J, with 8 bases between. CDR3 in DNA: TGTGCCAGCAGTTTCGGGGGGCCAGATACGCAGTATTTT. Amino acid sequence: CASSFGGPDTQYF.

This chain joins TRBV3-1 (or the pseudogene TRBV3-2) and TRBJ2-5; 12 positions agree with TRBD2. V lost 4 bases and J lost 7; bases outside the gene matches: 7. The CDR3 has 15 residues. CDR1 and CDR2 (germline): LGHDT, YNNKEL (reference sequence). CDR3 in amino acids: CASSPPSGGAATQYF. For the CDR3, the DNA is TGTGCCAGCAGCCCCCCTAGCGGGGGGGCCGCGACCCAGTACTTC.

The chain joins TRBV24-1 to TRBJ2-3; TRBD2 agrees at 15 bases. J lost 4 bases, V lost 5 bases, and 6 bases had no gene match. This CDR3 region has 17 residues. The V gene's germline CDR1 is KGHDR and CDR2 SFDVKD. DNA for the CDR3: TGTGCCACCAGTGCCGGGACTAGCGGGGGGAAGCCAGATACGCAGTATTTT. Translating it yields CATSAGTSGGKPDTQYF.

This sequence joins TRBV5-4 and TRBJ2-7; possibly TRBD1 for D (6 bases). The CDR3 loop spans 13 amino acids. V was clipped by 4 bases and J by 4 bases, with 12 bases between them. CDR1 SGHNT and CDR2 YYREEE come from the germline V gene (reference sequence). The DNA of the CDR3 is TGTGCCAGCAGCCCGGAACAGGGTTACGAGCAGTACTTC. Encoded protein: CASSPEQGYEQYF.

The rearrangement joins TRBV6-1 to TRBJ1-2; weak D call: TRBD1 (5 bases). Trimming stripped 2 bases from V and 8 bases from J, with 12 bases between. In germline, CDR1 is MNHNS, CDR2 SASEGT. CDR3 length: 13 amino acids. The CDR3 spells CASSEFTGRGYTF. Written as DNA, the CDR3 is TGTGCCAGCAGTGAATTCACAGGCCGCGGCTACACCTTC.

V usage is TRBV5-3 and J usage is TRBJ1-1; possibly TRBD1 for D (6 bases). TRBV5-3 is filed as an ORF, its function uncertain. Between the trimmed V and J ends, which lost 0 bases and 0 bases, there was a span of 12 bases. This CDR3 comprises 16 residues. The CDR3 region is CARSLVRGHMNTEAFF. The CDR3 DNA follows: TGTGCCAGAAGCTTGGTTAGGGGACACATGAACACTGAAGCTTTCTTT.

J is TRBJ2-5 and V is TRBV6-5, with D tentatively TRBD2 (6 bases). The CDR3 has 16 amino acids. V lost 2 bases, J lost 5 bases, and 18 bases lay in between. The germline V gene encodes CDR1 MNHEY and CDR2 SVGAGI. Here the CDR3 reads CASSYRIGGRDETQYF. The CDR3 DNA follows: TGTGCCAGCAGTTACAGGATCGGGGGAAGGGATGAGACCCAGTACTTC.

V is TRBV4-1 and J is TRBJ2-3; D is perhaps TRBD1 (6 bases). This CDR3 region has 14 residues. The V end was cut by 4 bases, the J end by 1 base, with 9 bases between. Germline V lookup: CDR1 MGHRA, CDR2 YSYEKL. The CDR3 spells CASSRGGGTDTQYF. CDR3 sequence (DNA): TGCGCCAGCAGCCGAGGGGGTGGCACAGATACGCAGTATTTT.

The V gene is TRBV5-1, the J gene TRBJ2-3; TRBD2 matches 10 bases. The V and J ends lost 4 bases and 5 bases, in that order; junction bases with no gene match: 7. This CDR3 contains 15 residues. Germline V CDR1 and CDR2: SGHRS, YFSETQ. CDR3 sequence: CASSRTSGEVDTQYF. The CDR3, as DNA: TGCGCCAGCAGCCGAACTAGCGGGGAGGTAGATACGCAGTATTTT. The whole variable domain, remainder taken from reference TRBV5-1 and TRBJ2-3, is KAGVTQTPRYLIKTRGQQVTLSCSPISGHRSVSWYQQTPGQGLQFLFEYFSETQRNKGNFPGRFSGRQFSNSRSEMNVSTLELGDSALYLCASSRTSGEVDTQYFGPGTRLTVL.

This chain uses TRBV4-1 with TRBJ1-2; D remains ambiguous. V was clipped by 1 base and J by 5 bases, with 11 bases between them. CDR3 length: 14 residues. From germline, CDR1 is MGHRA and CDR2 YSYEKL. CDR3 in amino acids: CASSQVEREYGYTF. The CDR3 nucleotides are TGCGCCAGCAGCCAAGTAGAGAGGGAGTATGGCTACACCTTC.

The gene calls are TRBV7-3 and TRBJ1-5; perhaps TRBD1 as D (6 bases). V dropped 2 bases and J dropped 0 bases, with 14 bases sitting between them. This CDR3 contains 17 residues. Germline CDR1 SGHTA, CDR2 FQGTGA. The CDR3 is CASSLGGHLLSNQPQHF. The DNA of the CDR3 is TGTGCCAGCAGCTTAGGGGGACATCTACTTAGCAATCAGCCCCAGCATTTT. The whole variable domain, filled in from reference TRBV7-3 and TRBJ1-5, reads GAGVSQTPSNKVTEKGKYVELRCDPISGHTALYWYRQSLGQGPEFLIYFQGTGAADDSGLPNDRFFAVRPEGSVSTLKIQRTERGDSAVYLCASSLGGHLLSNQPQHFGDGTRLSIL.

In its sample, this clone was seen many times. The rearrangement joins TRBV6-1 to TRBJ1-3, with TRBD1 matching over 8 bases. CDR1 and CDR2 from the germline V gene are MNHNS and SASEGT. The CDR3 is 18 residues long. After removal of 1 base from V and 0 bases from J, the junction contained 8 bases not matched to a gene. The CDR3 spells CASSEVWGGQGSGNTIYF. As DNA, the CDR3 is TGTGCCAGCAGTGAAGTTTGGGGTGGACAGGGCTCTGGAAACACCATATATTTT.

This chain links TRBV19 with TRBJ1-1; 8 bases match TRBD1. The V segment lost 4 bases and the J segment 6 bases; nucleotides outside the gene matches: 4. Germline values: CDR1 LNHDA, CDR2 SQIVND (reference sequence). There are 13 residues in the CDR3. Written as DNA, the CDR3 is TGTGCCAGTAGTAGCGACAGGGGATCTGAAGCTTTCTTT. This codes for CASSSDRGSEAFF.

The chain is built from TRBV19 and TRBJ2-7, with 8 positions matching TRBD2. The V segment lost 1 base and the J segment 4 bases; nucleotides outside the gene matches: 6. CDR3 length: 15 residues. Germline CDR1 and CDR2: LNHDA and SQIVND (reference sequence). The CDR3 DNA follows: TGTGCCAGTAGTATAGCGGGGGGGCGACTATACGAGCAGTACTTC. It translates to CASSIAGGRLYEQYF.

The J gene is TRBJ2-7, the V gene TRBV19; a weak D match, TRBD1 (5 bases). V lost 3 bases and J lost 2, with 11 bases in between. The V gene's germline CDR1 is LNHDA and CDR2 SQIVND (reference sequence). The CDR3 spans 14 residues. CDR3 DNA sequence: TGTGCCAGTAGTATGCAGGGCTCGACCTACGAGCAGTACTTC. Its protein product is CASSMQGSTYEQYF.

The chain links TRBV10-3 to TRBJ1-4; D call uncertain. Germline CDR1 ENHRY, CDR2 SYGVKD. The CDR3 length is 15 residues. Trimming removed 5 bases at V and 0 bases at J, with 10 bases between. The DNA of the CDR3 is TGTGCCATCAGTTCACAGAGCACAACTAATGAAAAACTGTTTTTT. Amino acids: CAISSQSTTNEKLFF.

This chain connects TRBV27 to TRBJ1-5, with D possibly matching TRBD1 (5 bases). Germline values: CDR1 MNHEY, CDR2 SMNVEV (reference sequence). This CDR3 contains 16 residues. Trimming left V 6 bases short and J 0 bases short, with 15 bases between. CDR3 in amino acids: CASSNVGHYSNQPQHF. The CDR3 coding sequence is TGTGCCAGCAGCAATGTGGGGCACTATAGCAATCAGCCCCAGCATTTT.

The chain recombines TRBV11-2 with TRBJ2-5; tentative D call: TRBD1 (5 bases). The CDR3 consists of 18 residues. Germline V lookup: CDR1 SGHAT, CDR2 FQNNGV. Trimming removed 1 base from V and 5 bases from J, with 23 bases in between. In nucleotides, the CDR3 is TGTGCCAGCAGCTTAGCTCCCATGACAGTCATGCCGCGGGAGACCCAGTACTTC. This encodes CASSLAPMTVMPRETQYF.

The chain has TRBV7-3 and TRBJ1-5; unclear D gene. This CDR3 contains 15 residues. The V end was cut by 1 base, the J end by 6 bases, with 13 bases between. The germline V gene has CDR1 SGHTA and CDR2 FQGTGA. The chain's CDR3 is CASSLKAGGGQPQHF. DNA of the CDR3: TGTGCCAGCAGCTTAAAGGCAGGAGGAGGTCAGCCCCAGCATTTT.

The chain carries TRBV3-1 (or the pseudogene TRBV3-2) and TRBJ2-3; D not resolved. The germline V gene has CDR1 LGHDT and CDR2 YNNKEL (reference sequence). The CDR3 consists of 13 residues. Trimming took off 5 bases at V and 1 base at J, with 7 bases between the two ends. In nucleotides, the CDR3 is TGTGCCAGCAGCGACATGGGCACAGATACGCAGTATTTT. Translated, it gives CASSDMGTDTQYF.

The gene calls are TRBV10-1 and TRBJ2-3; 7 bases line up with TRBD1. The CDR3 is 14 amino acids. Trimming at V came to 6 bases and at J to 2 bases, leaving 5 bases not matched to a gene. The germline gives CDR1 WNHNN, CDR2 SYGVQD (reference sequence). The CDR3 DNA reads TGCGCCAGCAGGAGAGACAGGGCCACAGATACGCAGTATTTT. It codes for CASRRDRATDTQYF.

The gene calls are TRBV29-1 and TRBJ1-2; D may be TRBD1 (5 bases). The CDR3 is 11 amino acids. V was cut by 6 bases and J by 4 bases, with 9 bases left in between. The germline CDR1 and CDR2 sequences are SQVTM and ANQGSEA. CDR3 in DNA: TGCAGCGTGACAGCGGGCTATGGCTACACCTTC. It yields the protein CSVTAGYGYTF.

The chain recombines TRBV7-2 with TRBJ2-1, with a tentative D call TRBD1 (6 bases). The germline V gene encodes CDR1 SGHTA and CDR2 FQGNSA. V lost 5 bases and J 5 bases, leaving 10 bases between the germline ends. The CDR3 spans 13 residues. CDR3 sequence (DNA): TGTGCCAGCAGCACCCGACAGGACAATGAGCAGTTCTTC. Protein product: CASSTRQDNEQFF.

V and J are TRBV30 and TRBJ2-1, with D uncertain. Trimming took off 1 base at V and 7 bases at J, with 14 bases between the two ends. Per the germline V gene, CDR1 is GTSNPN and CDR2 is SVGIG (reference sequence). The CDR3 is 14 residues long. The CDR3 DNA reads as TGTGCCTGGAGTGGAGTCTTTTTGAATAATGAGCAGTTCTTC. As protein: CAWSGVFLNNEQFF.

This chain joins TRBV9 and TRBJ2-2; D gene ambiguous. The V end lost 0 bases, the J end lost 4 bases, and 4 bases lay between the germline ends. Germline V gene sequence: CDR1 SGDLS, CDR2 YYNGEE. This CDR3 contains 13 residues. The CDR3 DNA reads as TGTGCCAGCAGCGTAGCCGGCACCGGGGAGCTGTTTTTT. Amino acids: CASSVAGTGELFF. Drawing the rest from reference TRBV9 and TRBJ2-2, the complete variable domain is DSGVTQTPKHLITATGQRVTLRCSPRSGDLSVYWYQQSLDQGLQFLIQYYNGEERAKGNILERFSAQQFPDLHSELNLSSLELGDSALYFCASSVAGTGELFFGEGSRLTVL.

The chain links TRBV5-1 to TRBJ2-7; a possible D gene is TRBD1 (6 bases). The germline V and J ends were trimmed by 2 bases and 4 bases, with 10 bases remaining between them. This CDR3 is built from 13 residues. CDR1 is SGHRS and CDR2 is YFSETQ in the germline V gene. CDR3 amino acids: CASSFGQRYEQYF. The CDR3 DNA reads TGCGCCAGCAGCTTCGGACAGAGATACGAGCAGTACTTC.

This clone was observed once. The chain combines TRBV12-3 or TRBV12-4 with TRBJ1-4; D might be TRBD1 (6 bases). The CDR3 sequence is 13 residues long. Trimming shortened V by 4 bases and J by 7 bases, and 10 bases separated the two germline ends. The CDR3 region is CASSWAGAEKLFF. In DNA, the CDR3 is TGTGCCAGCAGTTGGGCGGGGGCTGAAAAACTGTTTTTT.

The chain joins TRBV4-1 to TRBJ2-5; the D gene is possibly TRBD2 (6 bases). V shed 4 bases and J shed 0 bases, with 12 bases lying between them. Germline V gives CDR1 MGHRA, CDR2 YSYEKL. This CDR3 has 15 residues. This CDR3 reads CASSPRRGNQETQYF. The CDR3 DNA follows: TGCGCCAGCAGCCCCCGCCGGGGGAACCAAGAGACCCAGTACTTC.